Below, one T cell receptor beta chain is given with its context. Its matching antigen is unknown. CDR3 length: 16 amino acids. The junction had 6 bases not matched to a gene; V was cut back by 0 bases and J by 4 bases. Germline V gene sequence: CDR1 SGHRS, CDR2 YFSETQ. This record comes from a study of T-cell reconstitution after alpha-beta-depleted transplantation in children. Preparation of the TCRbeta library involved a method that used unique molecular identifiers. MiXCR, run by TCRdb on the PCR reads, gives a single entry per CDR3 protein. The sample comprises 500,000 to 750,000 distinct CDR3 sequences, 27% of which are singletons, and around a third rests with the top ten. Findings and limits, study-wide: Reportedly, only several hundred clones from non-depleted graft cells drove alpha-beta T-cell counts at about two months.

The sequence came from a boy in the first two years of life with Wiskott-Aldrich syndrome, due to receive a stem cell transplant. Sequenced material: PBMCs, taken before TCRalphabeta/CD19-depleted stem cell transplant. V is TRBV5-1 and J is TRBJ2-2, with 7 bases identical to TRBD2. The CDR3 nucleotides read TGCGCCAGCAGCTTGGTTGCGGGAGCAGTCACCGGGGAGCTGTTTTTT. It translates to CASSLVAGAVTGELFF. The entire variable domain, with the rest obtained from reference TRBV5-1 and TRBJ2-2, is as follows: KAGVTQTPRYLIKTRGQQVTLSCSPISGHRSVSWYQQTPGQGLQFLFEYFSETQRNKGNFPGRFSGRQFSNSRSEMNVSTLELGDSALYLCASSLVAGAVTGELFFGEGSRLTVL.